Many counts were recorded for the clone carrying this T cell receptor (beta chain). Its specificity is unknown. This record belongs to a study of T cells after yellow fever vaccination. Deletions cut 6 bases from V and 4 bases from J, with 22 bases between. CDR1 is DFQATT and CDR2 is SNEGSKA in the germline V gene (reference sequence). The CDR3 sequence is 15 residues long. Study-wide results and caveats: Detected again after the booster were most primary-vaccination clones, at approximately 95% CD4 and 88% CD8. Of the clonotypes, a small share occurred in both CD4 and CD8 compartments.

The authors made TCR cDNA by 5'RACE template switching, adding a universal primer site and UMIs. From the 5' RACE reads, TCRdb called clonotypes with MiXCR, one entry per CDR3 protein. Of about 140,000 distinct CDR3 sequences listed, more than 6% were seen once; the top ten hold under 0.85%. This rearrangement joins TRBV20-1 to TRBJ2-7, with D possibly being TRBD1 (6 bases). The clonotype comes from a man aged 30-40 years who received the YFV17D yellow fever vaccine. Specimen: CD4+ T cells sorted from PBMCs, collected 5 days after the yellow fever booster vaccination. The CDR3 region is CSAIDRSLDIYEQYF. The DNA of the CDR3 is TGCAGTGCGATTGACAGGTCCCTAGATATTTACGAGCAGTACTTC.